This T cell receptor (beta chain) was retrieved from a study of T cells in Graves' hyperthyroidism and ophthalmopathy. Of note for this clonotype: No antigen is known for it.

Study findings and constraints: Within blood appeared most thyroid clonotypes that had expanded above 0.001.

The investigators amplified TCR beta CDR3 regions from RNA transcripts. Initially, a first-round RT-PCR of the TCR CDR3 employed the HTBI primer set. Each CDR3 protein gets one entry after TCRdb re-called the multiplex PCR reads with MiXCR. The sample carries 600,000 to 650,000 distinct CDR3 sequences, less than 25% recorded once. The cohort's ophthalmopathy patients, a group with duration under 3 months, had a Clinical Activity Score of at least 3 and a NOSPECS grade of at least 4. The PBMCs had their origin in roughly 9.8 ml of fresh peripheral blood. The CDR3 is 14 residues long. The V segment lost 9 bases and the J segment 8 bases; nucleotides outside the gene matches: 8. Germline CDR1 and CDR2: MDHEN and SYDVKM.

The source of this sequence is a man younger than 45 with Graves' ophthalmopathy. The genes are TRBV28 and TRBJ2-1, with 12 bases matching TRBD1. Specimen: blood. The CDR3 bases are TGTGCCAGTTCACCGGGACAGGGGGCCTATGAGCAGTTCTTC. Amino acid sequence: CASSPGQGAYEQFF.